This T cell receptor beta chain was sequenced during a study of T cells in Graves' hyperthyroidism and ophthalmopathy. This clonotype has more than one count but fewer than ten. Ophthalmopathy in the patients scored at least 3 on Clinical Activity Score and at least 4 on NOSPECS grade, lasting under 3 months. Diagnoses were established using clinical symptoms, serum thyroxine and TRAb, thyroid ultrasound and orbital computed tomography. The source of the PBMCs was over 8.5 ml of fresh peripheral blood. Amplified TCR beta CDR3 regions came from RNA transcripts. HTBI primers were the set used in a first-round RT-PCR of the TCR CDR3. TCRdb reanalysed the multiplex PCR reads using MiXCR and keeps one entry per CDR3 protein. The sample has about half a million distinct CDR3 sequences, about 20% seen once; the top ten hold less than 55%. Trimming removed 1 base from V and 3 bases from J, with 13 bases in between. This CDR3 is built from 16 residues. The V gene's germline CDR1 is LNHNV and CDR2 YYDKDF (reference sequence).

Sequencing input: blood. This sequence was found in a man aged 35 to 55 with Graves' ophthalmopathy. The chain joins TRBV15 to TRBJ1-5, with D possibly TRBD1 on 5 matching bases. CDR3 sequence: CATSRGLDSLNQPQHF. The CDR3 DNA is TGTGCCACCAGCAGAGGATTAGACAGTCTCAATCAGCCCCAGCATTTT. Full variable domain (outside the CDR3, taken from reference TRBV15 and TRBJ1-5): DAMVIQNPRYQVTQFGKPVTLSCSQTLNHNVMYWYQQKSSQAPKLLFHYYDKDFNNEADTPDNFQSRRPNTSFCFLDIRSPGLGDTAMYLCATSRGLDSLNQPQHFGDGTRLSIL.